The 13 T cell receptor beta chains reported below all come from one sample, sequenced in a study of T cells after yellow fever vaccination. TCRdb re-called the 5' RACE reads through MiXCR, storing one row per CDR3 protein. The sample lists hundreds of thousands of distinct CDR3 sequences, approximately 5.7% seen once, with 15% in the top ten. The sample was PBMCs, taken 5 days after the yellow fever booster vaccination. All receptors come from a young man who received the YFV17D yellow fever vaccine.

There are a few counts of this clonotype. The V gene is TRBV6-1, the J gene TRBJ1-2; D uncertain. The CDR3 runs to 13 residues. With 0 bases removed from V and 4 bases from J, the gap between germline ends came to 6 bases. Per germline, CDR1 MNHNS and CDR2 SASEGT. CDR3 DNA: TGTGCCAGCAGTGAAGCGCGGCTCTATGGCTACACCTTC. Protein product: CASSEARLYGYTF.

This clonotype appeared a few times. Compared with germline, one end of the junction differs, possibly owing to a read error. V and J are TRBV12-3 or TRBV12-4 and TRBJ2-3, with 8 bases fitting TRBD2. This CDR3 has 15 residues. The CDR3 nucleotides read TGTGCCAGCAATTTACACGGACTAGCAACAGATACGCAGTATTTT. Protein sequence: CASNLHGLATDTQYF.

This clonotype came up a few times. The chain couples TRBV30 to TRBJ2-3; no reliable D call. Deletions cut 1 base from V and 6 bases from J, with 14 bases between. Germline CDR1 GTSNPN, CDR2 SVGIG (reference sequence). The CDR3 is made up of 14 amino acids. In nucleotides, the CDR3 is TGTGCCTGGAGTGGTTTTTGGCTAGGGGATACGCAGTATTTT. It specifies CAWSGFWLGDTQYF. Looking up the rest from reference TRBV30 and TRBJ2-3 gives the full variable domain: SQTIHQWPATLVQPVGSPLSLECTVEGTSNPNLYWYRQAAGRGLQLLFYSVGIGQISSEVPQNLSASRPQDRQFILSSKKLLLSDSGFYLCAWSGFWLGDTQYFGPGTRLTVL.

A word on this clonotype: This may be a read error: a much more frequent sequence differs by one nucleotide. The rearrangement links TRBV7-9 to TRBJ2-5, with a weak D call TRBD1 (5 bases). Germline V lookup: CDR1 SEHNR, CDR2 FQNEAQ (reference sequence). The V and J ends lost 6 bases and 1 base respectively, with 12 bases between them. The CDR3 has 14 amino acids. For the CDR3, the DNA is TGTGCCAGCAGTGACCGACAGTTCCAAGAGACCCAGTACTTC. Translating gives CASSDRQFQETQYF.

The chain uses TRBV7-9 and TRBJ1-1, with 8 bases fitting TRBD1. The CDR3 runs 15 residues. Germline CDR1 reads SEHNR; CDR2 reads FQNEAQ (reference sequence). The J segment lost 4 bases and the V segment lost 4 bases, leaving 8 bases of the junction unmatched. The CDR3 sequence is CASSYRTGHITEAFF. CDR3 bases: TGTGCCAGCAGCTACCGGACAGGGCATATCACTGAAGCTTTCTTT. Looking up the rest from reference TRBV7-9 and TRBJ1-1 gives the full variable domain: DTGVSQNPRHKITKRGQNVTFRCDPISEHNRLYWYRQTLGQGPEFLTYFQNEAQLEKSRLLSDRFSAERPKGSFSTLEIQRTEQGDSAMYLCASSYRTGHITEAFFGQGTRLTVV.

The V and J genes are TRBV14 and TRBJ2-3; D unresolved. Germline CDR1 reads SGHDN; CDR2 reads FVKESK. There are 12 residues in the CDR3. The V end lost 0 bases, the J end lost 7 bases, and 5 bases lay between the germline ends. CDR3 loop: CASSQEANTQYF. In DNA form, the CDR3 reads TGTGCCAGCAGCCAAGAAGCGAATACGCAGTATTTT.

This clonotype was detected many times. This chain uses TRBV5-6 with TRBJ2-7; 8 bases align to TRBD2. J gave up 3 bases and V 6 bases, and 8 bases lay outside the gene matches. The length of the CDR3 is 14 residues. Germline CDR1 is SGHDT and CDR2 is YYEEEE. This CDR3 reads CASIPERGSYEQYF. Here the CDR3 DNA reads TGTGCCAGCATCCCGGAGCGGGGGAGCTACGAGCAGTACTTC.

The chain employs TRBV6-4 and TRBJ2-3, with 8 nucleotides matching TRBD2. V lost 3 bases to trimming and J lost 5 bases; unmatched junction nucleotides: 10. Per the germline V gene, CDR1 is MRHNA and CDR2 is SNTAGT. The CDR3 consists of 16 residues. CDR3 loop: CASSEGLVPARDTQYF. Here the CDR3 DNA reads TGTGCCAGCAGTGAGGGACTAGTCCCCGCTAGAGATACGCAGTATTTT.

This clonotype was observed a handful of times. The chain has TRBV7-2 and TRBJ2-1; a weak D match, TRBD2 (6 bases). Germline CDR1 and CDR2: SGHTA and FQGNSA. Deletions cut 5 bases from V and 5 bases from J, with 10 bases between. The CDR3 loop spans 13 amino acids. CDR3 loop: CASSQGLHNEQFF. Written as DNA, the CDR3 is TGTGCCAGCAGCCAGGGACTGCACAATGAGCAGTTCTTC.

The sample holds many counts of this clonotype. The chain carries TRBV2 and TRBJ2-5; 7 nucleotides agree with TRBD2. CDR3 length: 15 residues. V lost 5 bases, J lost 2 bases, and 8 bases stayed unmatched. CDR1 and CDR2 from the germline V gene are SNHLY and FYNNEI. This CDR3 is CASSTLTAGQETQYF. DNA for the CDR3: TGTGCCAGCAGTACGTTAACAGCGGGACAAGAGACCCAGTACTTC.

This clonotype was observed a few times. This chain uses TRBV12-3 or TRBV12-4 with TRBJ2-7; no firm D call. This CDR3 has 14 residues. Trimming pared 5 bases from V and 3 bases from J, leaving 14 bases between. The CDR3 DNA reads TGTGCCAGCAGTCAACTGGTGGGAAACTACGAGCAGTACTTC. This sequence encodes CASSQLVGNYEQYF.

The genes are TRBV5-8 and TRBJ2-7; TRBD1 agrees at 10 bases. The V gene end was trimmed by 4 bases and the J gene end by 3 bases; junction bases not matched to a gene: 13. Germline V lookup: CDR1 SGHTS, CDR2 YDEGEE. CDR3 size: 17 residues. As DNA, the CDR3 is TGTGCCAGCAGCCGATTGAAGGGACAGGGGACCGACTACGAGCAGTACTTC. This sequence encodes CASSRLKGQGTDYEQYF.

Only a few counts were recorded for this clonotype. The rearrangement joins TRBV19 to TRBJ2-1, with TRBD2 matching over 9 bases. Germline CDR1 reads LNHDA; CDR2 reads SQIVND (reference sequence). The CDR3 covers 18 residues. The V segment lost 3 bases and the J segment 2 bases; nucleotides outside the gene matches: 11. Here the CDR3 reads CASSILYSGSGTYNEQFF. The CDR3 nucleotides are TGTGCCAGTAGTATTCTTTATAGCGGGAGCGGTACCTACAATGAGCAGTTCTTC.